The rows below give T cell receptor beta chains drawn from one sample of a study of T cell responses to AZD1222 COVID-19 vaccine. Here immunoSEQ multiplex PCR was the method, and the copy in TCRdb shows in-frame clones only, minus some. The sample lists hundreds of thousands of clones; around 93% were seen once. The source material was peripheral blood, sampled 28 days after the second AZD1222 dose. The receptor source for this set is an adult who received the AZD1222 COVID-19 vaccine. CDR3s include the opening cysteine and the closing phenylalanine or tryptophan. A D gene is named only where the DNA matches it firmly. Expanded clones are given a class, and other clones once, few, many or no size at all.

clone size	J gene	D gene	V gene	CDR3 DNA	CDR3 protein
.	TRBJ1-1	.	TRBV3-1/TRBV3-2	TGTGCCAGCAGCCAAGGTTACACTGAAGCTTTCTTT	CASSQGYTEAFF
.	TRBJ2-7	TRBD2	TRBV28	TGTGCCAGCAGTTTTGGGCTAGCGGGAGCCGGATACGAGCAGTACTTC	CASSFGLAGAGYEQYF
once	TRBJ1-1	.	TRBV5-1	TGCGCCAGCAGCTTGGGGTCAGGTCATTTGAACACTGAAGCTTTCTTT	CASSLGSGHLNTEAFF
once	TRBJ2-1	TRBD2	TRBV9	TGTGCCAGCAGCCCTAGCGGGAGGGCCTTCCTCTCCTACAATGAGCAGTTCTTC	CASSPSGRAFLSYNEQFF
.	TRBJ1-1	.	TRBV18	TGTGCCAGCTCACCACGATTACAGCTTACGAACACTGAAGCTTTCTTT	CASSPRLQLTNTEAFF
few	TRBJ2-1	.	TRBV6-2/TRBV6-3	TGTGCCAGCAGCACTGGGGTTGAGCAGTTCTTC	CASSTGVEQFF
.	TRBJ1-6	.	TRBV28	TGTGCCAGCAGTTCAACGAACGGGTTAAATTCACCCCTCCACTTT	CASSSTNGLNSPLHF
.	TRBJ2-7	TRBD2	TRBV24-1	TGTGCCACCAGTGAGGGGGGGTCCTACGAGCAGTACTTC	CATSEGGSYEQYF
.	TRBJ1-6	.	TRBV6-6	TGTGCCAGCAGTCTCTCCAAGGGGGGGTCTTTCGGGTCACCCCTCCACTTT	CASSLSKGGSFGSPLHF
once	TRBJ1-5	.	TRBV3-1/TRBV3-2	TGTGCCAGCAGCCAAGATAAGAGGAACCTCAGGGGAAGACAGCCCCAGCATTTT	CASSQDKRNLRGRQPQHF
.	TRBJ1-2	.	TRBV7-9	TGTGCCAGCAGCACCCGCAGCTATGGCTACACCTTC	CASSTRSYGYTF
.	TRBJ2-1	.	TRBV7-2	TGTGCCAGCAGCAACAGGGTCAATGAGCAGTTCTTC	CASSNRVNEQFF
once	TRBJ2-2	.	TRBV6-5	TGTGCCAGCAGTTACGATTTCAGGATGGTCCGGGAGCTGTTTTTT	CASSYDFRMVRELFF
once	TRBJ2-7	TRBD1	TRBV5-4	TGTGCCAGCAGCCCCAGACAGGGGGTATACGAGCAGTACTTC	CASSPRQGVYEQYF
.	TRBJ2-7	TRBD2	TRBV5-4	TGTGCCAGCAGTCCGGGACTAGCGGGACTCGACGAGCAGTACTTC	CASSPGLAGLDEQYF
.	TRBJ1-6	TRBD1	TRBV18	TGTGCCAGCTCACCCGGGACAGGGGGGGGTTCACCCCTCCACTTT	CASSPGTGGGSPLHF
.	TRBJ1-5	.	TRBV5-1	TGCGCCAGCAGCTTGGAACCCAGGGGACCAAATCAGCCCCAGCATTTT	CASSLEPRGPNQPQHF
.	TRBJ1-5	.	TRBV7-9	TGTGCCAGCAGCTTAGGAGTCGGGGCGGACAATCAGCCCCAGCATTTT	CASSLGVGADNQPQHF
once	TRBJ2-1	.	TRBV7-3	TGTGCCAGCAGCCCCTCTGGCCGGAGCTCCTACAATGAGCAGTTCTTC	CASSPSGRSSYNEQFF
.	TRBJ2-3	.	TRBV6-2/TRBV6-3	TGTGCCAGCAGCCCAGCCCGGTCCGGAGTCCCGGCAACAGATACGCAGTATTTT	CASSPARSGVPATDTQYF
.	TRBJ2-3	TRBD2	TRBV7-8	TGTGCCAGCAGCCAAAGCGGGGGCGCGCCAGATACGCAGTATTTT	CASSQSGGAPDTQYF
.	TRBJ2-3	.	TRBV20-1	TGCAGTGCTAGAGTGCCCGATACGCAGTATTTT	CSARVPDTQYF
.	TRBJ2-3	TRBD2	TRBV28	TGTGCCAGCAGTCTCGGGAGGGGAGATACGCAGTATTTT	CASSLGRGDTQYF
.	TRBJ2-1	TRBD1	TRBV24-1	TGTGCCACCAGTGATCCGGGACAGGGAATATTGTTCTTC	CATSDPGQGILFF
.	TRBJ1-1	.	TRBV30	TGTGCCTGGAACCGACGGAACACTGAAGCTTTCTTT	CAWNRRNTEAFF
.	TRBJ1-3	TRBD1	TRBV10-3	TGTGCCATCAGTGAATTGCCCAGGGGGTATGGAAACACCATATATTTT	CAISELPRGYGNTIYF
few	TRBJ2-2	TRBD2	TRBV11-3	TGTGCCAGCAGCTTCGGTGGGGGGGACGGCGGGGAGCTGTTTTTT	CASSFGGGDGGELFF
.	TRBJ1-4	TRBD1	TRBV28	TGTGCCAGCACCCTGGACAGGGATGATGAAAAACTGTTTTTT	CASTLDRDDEKLFF
.	TRBJ2-3	TRBD2	TRBV7-6	TGTGCCAGCAGCCCCCGACAGGGACTAGCGGGAGGGCCTGGCACAGATACGCAGTATTTT	CASSPRQGLAGGPGTDTQYF
.	TRBJ2-3	TRBD2	TRBV25-1	TGTGCCAGCAGTGAATGGGGACTAGCGGGAGTGGCAGATACGCAGTATTTT	CASSEWGLAGVADTQYF
.	TRBJ1-2	TRBD1	TRBV24-1	TGTGCCACCCACGACCAGGGGGAAAATGGCTACACCTTC	CATHDQGENGYTF
.	TRBJ2-7	.	TRBV7-9	TGTGCCAGCATCCCTCGAGGCAGCGTCTACGAGCAGTACTTC	CASIPRGSVYEQYF
.	TRBJ2-5	.	TRBV13	TGTGCCAGCAGCTTTGGCACAGGGCAAGAGACCCAGTACTTC	CASSFGTGQETQYF
.	TRBJ2-3	.	TRBV9	TGTGCCAGCAGCGATACAGATACGCAGTATTTT	CASSDTDTQYF
once	TRBJ1-5	.	TRBV19	TGTGCCAGTAGTATGGATCTTAGTCTAGGGAGTTTAGGCAATCAGCCCCAGCATTTT	CASSMDLSLGSLGNQPQHF
.	TRBJ1-1	.	TRBV28	TGTGCCAGCAAAACCCCCGGGACATTGAACACTGAAGCTTTCTTT	CASKTPGTLNTEAFF
.	TRBJ1-5	.	TRBV19	TGTGCCAGTAGCGACACTCGTGATCAGCCCCAGCATTTT	CASSDTRDQPQHF
few	TRBJ1-2	.	TRBV25-1	TGTGCCAGCAGTGCCTTTGTCGGGGGGAACTATGGCTACACCTTC	CASSAFVGGNYGYTF
once	TRBJ2-1	.	TRBV7-3	TGTGCCAGCAGCTTAACCAGGGAAAATGAGCAGTTCTTC	CASSLTRENEQFF
.	TRBJ2-1	.	TRBV5-1	TGCGCCAGCAGCTTGGTCCTAGCCCAGGAGCAGTTCTTC	CASSLVLAQEQFF
.	TRBJ2-7	TRBD2	TRBV4-3	TGCGCCAGCAGCCATATAGCGGGAGGGCCCTACGAGCAGTACTTC	CASSHIAGGPYEQYF
.	TRBJ1-6	.	TRBV18	TGTGCCAGCTCACCAGGACGCCCGTCACCCCTCCACTTT	CASSPGRPSPLHF
.	TRBJ2-5	TRBD2	TRBV5-1	TGCGCCAGCAGTCAGGGGGGACTAGCAGGAGAGACCCAGTACTTC	CASSQGGLAGETQYF
.	TRBJ1-5	.	TRBV6-5	TGTGCCAGCAGTTACGGTAGCAATCAGCCCCAGCATTTT	CASSYGSNQPQHF
.	TRBJ1-1	TRBD1	TRBV9	TGTGCCAGCAGCGTTGATGGGGCTGGACAGGGGACGGCTGAAGCTTTCTTT	CASSVDGAGQGTAEAFF
.	TRBJ1-1	.	TRBV5-1	TGCGCCAGCAGCTCCGAGACAGGAACCACTGAAGCTTTCTTT	CASSSETGTTEAFF
.	TRBJ1-1	.	TRBV28	TGTGCCAGCAGTCCTACTAACACTGAAGCTTTCTTT	CASSPTNTEAFF
.	TRBJ2-2	.	TRBV27	TGTGCCAGCAGTTACCAGACGGGGACCGGGGAGCTGTTTTTT	CASSYQTGTGELFF
.	TRBJ2-6	.	TRBV7-8	TGTGCCAGCAGCTTAAGGGTACAGGGACGAATCTCTGGGGCCAACGTCCTGACTTTC	CASSLRVQGRISGANVLTF
.	TRBJ1-1	.	TRBV19	TGTGCCAGTAGTTCCCCGCCAGGGGAGAACACTGAAGCTTTCTTT	CASSSPPGENTEAFF
.	TRBJ2-2	TRBD2	TRBV3-1/TRBV3-2	TGTGCCAGCAGCCATCACGGACTAGCGGGAGGAGCCGGGGAGCTGTTTTTT	CASSHHGLAGGAGELFF
once	TRBJ1-1	TRBD1	TRBV3-1/TRBV3-2	TGTGCCAGCAGCCAGGCCTCGACAGGGACACTTGAAGCTTTCTTT	CASSQASTGTLEAFF
.	TRBJ2-7	TRBD1	TRBV5-1	TGCGCCAGCAGCTTGATGGGGACAGGGCGAGGGTACGAGCAGTACTTC	CASSLMGTGRGYEQYF
.	TRBJ1-5	TRBD1	TRBV28	TGTGCCAGCAGACAGACAGGGAGCAATCAGCCCCAGCATTTT	CASRQTGSNQPQHF
.	TRBJ1-2	.	TRBV14	TGTGCCAGCAGCCTTGCCCCGACGAAACCCTCCTTC	CASSLAPTKPSF